This TCR beta chain originates from a study of T cell responses to AZD1222 COVID-19 vaccine. Study as a whole: Both about-4-week and about-12-week second-dose recipients were combined. Notes on the study in general: Per reports, nearly half of all spike-specific TCRs target regions that are unmutated in variants. Baseline seropositivity characterized only a handful of AZD1222 recipients.

This clone was picked up one time. Its specificity is not known. Sequencing was performed with immunoSEQ multiplex PCR; in TCRdb, only in-frame clones are kept and a portion is missing. This sample has about 67,000 clones, with around four fifths found just once. Germline loops: CDR1 GTSNPN, CDR2 SVGIG (reference sequence). V lost 2 bases, J lost 4 bases, and 11 bases lay in between. The CDR3 covers 13 residues. The gene calls are TRBV30 and TRBJ1-1, with a weak D call TRBD1 (6 bases). The TCR comes from an adult in good health. Here the sequenced sample was peripheral blood, taken on day 0 of AZD1222 vaccination. For the CDR3, the DNA is TGTGCCTGGAGTAACCAGGGGATCACTGAAGCTTTCTTT. This sequence encodes CAWSNQGITEAFF.